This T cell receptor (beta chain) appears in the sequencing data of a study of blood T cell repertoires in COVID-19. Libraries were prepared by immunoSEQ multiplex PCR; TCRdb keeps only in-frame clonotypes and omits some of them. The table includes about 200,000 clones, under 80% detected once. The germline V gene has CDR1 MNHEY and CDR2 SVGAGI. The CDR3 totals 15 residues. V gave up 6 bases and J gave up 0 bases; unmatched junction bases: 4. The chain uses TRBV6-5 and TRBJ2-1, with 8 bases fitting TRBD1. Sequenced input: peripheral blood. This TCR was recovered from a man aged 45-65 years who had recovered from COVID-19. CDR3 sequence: CASSKDRDSYNEQFF. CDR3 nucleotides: TGTGCCAGCAGCAAGGACAGGGACTCCTACAATGAGCAGTTCTTC.